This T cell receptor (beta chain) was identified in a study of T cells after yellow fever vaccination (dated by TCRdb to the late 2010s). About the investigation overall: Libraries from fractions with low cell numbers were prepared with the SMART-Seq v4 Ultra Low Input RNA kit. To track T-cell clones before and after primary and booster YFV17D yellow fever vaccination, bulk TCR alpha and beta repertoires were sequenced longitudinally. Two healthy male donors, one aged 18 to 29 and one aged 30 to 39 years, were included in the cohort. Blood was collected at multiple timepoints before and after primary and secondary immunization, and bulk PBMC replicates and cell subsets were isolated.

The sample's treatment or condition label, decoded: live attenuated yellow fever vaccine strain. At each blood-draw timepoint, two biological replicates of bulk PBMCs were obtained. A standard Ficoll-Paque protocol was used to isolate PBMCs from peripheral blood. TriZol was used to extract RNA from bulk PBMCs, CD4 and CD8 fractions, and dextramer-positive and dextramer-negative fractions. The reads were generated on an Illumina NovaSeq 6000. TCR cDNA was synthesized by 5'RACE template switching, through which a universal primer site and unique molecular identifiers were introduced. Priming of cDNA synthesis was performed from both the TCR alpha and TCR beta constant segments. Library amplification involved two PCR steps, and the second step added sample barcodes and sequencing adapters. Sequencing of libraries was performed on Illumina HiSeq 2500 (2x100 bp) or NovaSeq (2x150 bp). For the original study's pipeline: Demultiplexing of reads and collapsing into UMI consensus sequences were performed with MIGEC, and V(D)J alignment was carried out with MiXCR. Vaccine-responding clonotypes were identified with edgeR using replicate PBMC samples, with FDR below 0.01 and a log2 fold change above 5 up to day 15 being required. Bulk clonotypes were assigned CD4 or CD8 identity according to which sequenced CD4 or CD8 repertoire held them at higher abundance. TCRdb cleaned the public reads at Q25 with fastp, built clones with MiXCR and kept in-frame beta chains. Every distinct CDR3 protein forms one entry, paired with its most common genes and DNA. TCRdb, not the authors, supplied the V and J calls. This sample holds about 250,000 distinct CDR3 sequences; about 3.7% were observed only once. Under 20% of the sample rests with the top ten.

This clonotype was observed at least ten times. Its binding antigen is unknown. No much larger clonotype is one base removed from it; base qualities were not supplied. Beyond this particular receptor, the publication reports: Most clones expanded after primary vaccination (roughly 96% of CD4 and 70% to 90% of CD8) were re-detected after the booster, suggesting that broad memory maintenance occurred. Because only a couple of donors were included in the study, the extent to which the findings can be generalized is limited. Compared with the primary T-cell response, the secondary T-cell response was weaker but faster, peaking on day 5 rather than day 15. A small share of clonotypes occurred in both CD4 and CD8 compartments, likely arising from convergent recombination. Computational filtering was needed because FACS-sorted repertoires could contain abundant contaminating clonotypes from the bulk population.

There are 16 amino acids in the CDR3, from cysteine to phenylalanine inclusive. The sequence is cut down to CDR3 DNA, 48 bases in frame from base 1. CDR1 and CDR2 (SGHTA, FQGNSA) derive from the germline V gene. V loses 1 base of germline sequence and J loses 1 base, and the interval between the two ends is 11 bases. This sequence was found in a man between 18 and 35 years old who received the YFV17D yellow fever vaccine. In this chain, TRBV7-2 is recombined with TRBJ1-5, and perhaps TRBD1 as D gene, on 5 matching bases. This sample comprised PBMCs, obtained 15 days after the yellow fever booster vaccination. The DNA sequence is TGTGCCAGCAGCTTAGGGGGACTCGGGAGCAATCAGCCCCAGCATTTT. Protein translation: CASSLGGLGSNQPQHF.